This T cell receptor (beta chain) came from a study of blood T cell repertoires in COVID-19. For the study at large: Specimens from acute and convalescent COVID-19 originated in the United States, Italy and Spain. Nucleic acid was either cDNA or gDNA, and it came from T cells, B-cell-depleted T cells, or PBMCs.

The CDR3 is made up of 13 amino acids. Per germline, CDR1 ENHRY and CDR2 SYGVKD. As regards this clone: A junction boundary mismatches the germline segment, possibly from a read error.

This table comes from immunoSEQ multiplex PCR, and its TCRdb copy is limited to in-frame clones, with some not included. The table lists over 55,000 clones, more than 85% of them singletons. Material: peripheral blood. The rearrangement links TRBV10-3 to TRBJ1-6; D is unresolved. The receptor was derived from a man aged 60 to 69 with acute or convalescent COVID-19. CDR3 DNA sequence: TGTGCCGTCAGTGAGGGCAGTAATTCACCCCTCCACTTT. Translating it yields CAVSEGSNSPLHF.